The clone carrying this T cell receptor beta chain came up a few times. Antigen: not known. This specimen comes from a study of T cells in Graves' hyperthyroidism and ophthalmopathy. Amplified regions were TCR beta CDR3 sequences from RNA transcripts. The HTBI primer set served for first-round RT-PCR of the TCR CDR3. TCRdb independently ran MiXCR on the multiplex PCR reads; one entry per CDR3 protein. The sample yields 300,000 to 400,000 distinct CDR3 sequences, around 23% seen once. Exclusion of a patient resulted from uncontrolled infection, other autoimmune disease, pregnancy or lactation. Study results and limitations: Researchers report that a 13 V-J model separated ophthalmopathy from stable hyperthyroidism. Blood also carried most thyroid clonotypes expanded above 0.001.

This CDR3 has 16 amino acids. V lost 4 bases, J lost 0 bases, and 14 bases lay in between. CDR1 and CDR2 (germline): SGHNT, YYREEE (reference sequence). The chain has TRBV5-4 and TRBJ1-3; D gene ambiguous. The receptor was derived from a woman aged 45-65 years with Graves' hyperthyroidism. Material: blood. CDR3 nucleotide sequence: TGTGCCAGCAGCCCGGCCCGGCAGAGCTCTGGAAACACCATATATTTT. Amino acids: CASSPARQSSGNTIYF.